Presented here are 15 T cell receptor beta chains from one specimen sequenced in a study of blood T cell repertoires in COVID-19. Some clones are missing from TCRdb's copy, which holds only in-frame ones; the method was immunoSEQ multiplex PCR. This table has approximately 140,000 clones, 84% appearing once. Sequencing was performed on peripheral blood. These TCRs come from a man under 40 with COVID-19, enrolled during active disease.

The chain combines TRBV18 with TRBJ2-5; TRBD1 matches 8 bases. The germline V gene has CDR1 KGHSH and CDR2 LQKENI. The CDR3 sequence is 13 residues long. The ends lost 3 bases at V and 7 bases at J; junction bases unmatched: 4. The CDR3 sequence: CASSPQTGGTQYF. CDR3 DNA sequence: TGTGCCAGCTCACCTCAAACAGGGGGGACCCAGTACTTC.

The genes are TRBV7-9 and TRBJ2-7; 11 bases align to TRBD1. Trimming took 7 bases from V and 6 from J; bases not matched to a gene: 8. Germline loops: CDR1 SEHNR, CDR2 FQNEAQ (reference sequence). The CDR3 loop spans 14 amino acids. The CDR3 bases are TGTGCCAGCACCCCGGGACAGGGGGTCACCGAGCAGTACTTC. Residues: CASTPGQGVTEQYF.

This rearrangement joins TRBV28 to TRBJ1-1; 11 nucleotides match TRBD1. The CDR3 sequence is 15 residues long. The ends lost 6 bases at V and 5 bases at J; junction bases unmatched: 8. Germline-derived CDR1 and CDR2 are MDHEN and SYDVKM. The CDR3 DNA reads TGTGCCAGCAGGGGGACAGGGGGGTTGCGGACTGAAGCTTTCTTT. It codes for CASRGTGGLRTEAFF.

This chain links TRBV5-5 with TRBJ1-2; D is perhaps TRBD1 (5 bases). CDR1 SGHKS and CDR2 YYEKEE come from the germline V gene (reference sequence). The V and J ends lost 4 bases and 8 bases respectively, with 15 bases between them. The CDR3 has 13 amino acids. CDR3 DNA: TGTGCCAGCAGCCGCTCTAGGAGGGGAGGCTACACCTTC. It is translated as CASSRSRRGGYTF. Based on the CDR3 plus reference TRBV5-5 and TRBJ1-2, the full variable domain is DAGVTQSPTHLIKTRGQQVTLRCSPISGHKSVSWYQQVLGQGPQFIFQYYEKEERGRGNFPDRFSARQFPNYSSELNVNALLLGDSALYLCASSRSRRGGYTFGSGTRLTVV.

CDR3 amino acids: CATTGRYGEAFF. The CDR3 region has the DNA TGTGCCACGACAGGGAGGTACGGTGAAGCTTTCTTT. The chain uses TRBV19 and TRBJ1-1; 7 bases are shared with TRBD1. The CDR3 runs 12 residues. With V trimmed by 10 bases and J by 7 bases, 9 bases remained unmatched. The germline gives CDR1 LNHDA, CDR2 SQIVND (reference sequence).

This clone was recorded once. The rearrangement uses TRBV5-1 and TRBJ2-3; 13 bases map to TRBD2. Unmatched junction bases numbered 2, after V lost 0 bases and J lost 4 bases. This CDR3 region has 16 residues. Germline CDR1 is SGHRS and CDR2 is YFSETQ. The CDR3 spells CASSLGTSGSADTQYF. The CDR3 nucleotides read TGCGCCAGCAGCTTGGGGACTAGCGGGAGTGCAGATACGCAGTATTTT.

The chain has TRBV5-8 and TRBJ2-7, with TRBD1 matching 9 bases. Per the germline V gene, CDR1 is SGHTS and CDR2 is YDEGEE. The CDR3 sequence is 16 residues long. V trimming: 4 bases; J trimming: 7 bases; junction bases outside the gene matches: 15. The CDR3 nucleotides read TGTGCCAGCAGCGTACCCCGGGACAGGGTGCCCGAAGAGCAGTACTTC. Translating it yields CASSVPRDRVPEEQYF.

This clone appeared once. This sequence joins TRBV18 and TRBJ1-5; 7 bases line up with TRBD1. This CDR3 spans 14 amino acids. Trimming took 6 bases from V and 2 from J; bases not matched to a gene: 4. CDR1 is KGHSH and CDR2 is LQKENI in the germline V gene. The CDR3 loop reads CASSPGQGNQPQHF. DNA for the CDR3: TGTGCCAGCTCGCCCGGACAGGGCAATCAGCCCCAGCATTTT.

The rearrangement uses TRBV25-1 and TRBJ1-4; tentatively, D is TRBD1 (6 bases). Germline-derived CDR1 and CDR2 are MGHDK and SYGVNS. The ends were cut back, 3 bases at V and 3 bases at J, with 11 bases in the middle. CDR3 size: 15 residues. The CDR3 loop is CASSDRGRSNEKLFF. The CDR3 DNA reads TGTGCCAGCAGTGACAGGGGAAGGTCTAATGAAAAACTGTTTTTT.

This clone was observed once. V usage is TRBV28 and J usage is TRBJ1-2, with D uncertain. The CDR3 runs 11 residues. Trimming pared 8 bases from V and 5 bases from J, leaving 9 bases between. The germline gives CDR1 MDHEN, CDR2 SYDVKM. This CDR3 reads CASLSLYGYTF. CDR3 DNA: TGTGCCAGCTTGTCTTTATATGGCTACACCTTC.

This clone has just one count. The junction departs from the called germline gene at one end, perhaps through a read error. The V call is TRBV7-2, the J call TRBJ1-6, with D uncertain. The CDR3 runs 15 residues. The V gene's germline CDR1 is SGHTA and CDR2 FQGNSA. CDR3 DNA: TGTGCCAGCAGCCTAGGGCAGTCCTCTAATTCACCCCTCCACTTT. This gives the protein CASSLGQSSNSPLHF.

The chain combines TRBV29-1 with TRBJ2-3; 11 nucleotides align to TRBD2. This CDR3 spans 14 amino acids. The V segment lost 4 bases and the J segment 3 bases; nucleotides outside the gene matches: 3. Germline V CDR1 and CDR2: SQVTM, ANQGSEA. The CDR3 region is CSVAGTSGTDTQYF. CDR3 coding DNA: TGCAGCGTTGCTGGGACTAGCGGTACAGATACGCAGTATTTT.

The chain has TRBV7-9 and TRBJ2-1, with TRBD2 matching 14 bases. In germline, CDR1 is SEHNR, CDR2 FQNEAQ (reference sequence). The CDR3 totals 17 residues. Unmatched junction bases numbered 7, after V lost 5 bases and J lost 4 bases. The CDR3 nucleotides are TGTGCCAGCAGCCCGGGGACTAGCGGGAGAGGGTACAATGAGCAGTTCTTC. This encodes CASSPGTSGRGYNEQFF.

This clone was seen many times. The chain combines TRBV4-2 with TRBJ2-1; 12 bases fit TRBD2. The germline V gene encodes CDR1 LGHNA and CDR2 YNFKEQ. With 0 bases clipped from V and 5 bases from J, the junction kept 8 bases outside the gene matches. The CDR3 sequence is 18 residues long. The CDR3 is CASSQEVTSGSFDNEQFF. The CDR3 region has the DNA TGTGCCAGCAGCCAAGAGGTGACTAGCGGGAGTTTCGACAATGAGCAGTTCTTC.

This clone was found a few times. This chain connects TRBV5-5 to TRBJ2-1, with TRBD1 matching 10 bases. There are 15 residues in the CDR3. Germline V gene data show CDR1 as SGHKS and CDR2 as YYEKEE (reference sequence). J was trimmed by 8 bases and V by 5 bases; bases with no gene match: 10. In nucleotides, the CDR3 is TGTGCCAGCAGACCTCGGACAGGGGGAGGGGATGAGCAGTTCTTC. Protein: CASRPRTGGGDEQFF.